This TCR beta chain originates from a study of T cells after yellow fever vaccination. Overall study: Any fraction with a low cell number was prepared using SMART-Seq v4 Ultra Low Input. Study-wide findings and caveats: Overlap between CD4 and CD8 compartments was detected for a small share of clonotypes.

The CDR3 runs to 14 residues. Germline V CDR1 and CDR2: DFQATT, SNEGSKA (reference sequence). J lost 0 bases, V lost 4 bases, and 5 bases had no gene match. This clonotype showed up many times. The antigen is not known. Template switching with 5'RACE generated the TCR cDNA and added a universal primer site and UMIs. TCRdb processed the 5' RACE reads anew with MiXCR; each CDR3 protein has one entry. This table has hundreds of thousands of distinct CDR3 sequences, approximately 3.9% appearing once. Here the sequenced sample was PBMCs, taken on the day of the yellow fever booster vaccination. The TCR was taken from a man younger than 35 who received the YFV17D yellow fever vaccine. The chain joins TRBV20-1 to TRBJ1-1; 7 positions match TRBD1. The CDR3, as DNA: TGCAGTGCTACCCGGGACAGCATGAACACTGAAGCTTTCTTT. Translated: CSATRDSMNTEAFF.